Listed below are T cell receptor beta chains from one sample, sequenced in a study of CD8+CD57+ T cells in acquired aplastic anemia. TCRdb passed the reads through MiXCR, listing each CDR3 protein once. The repertoire has 200,000 to 250,000 distinct CDR3 sequences, 34% of them found once; the top ten carry around 1.1%. Sequences were obtained from sorted CD4+, CD8+, or CD8+CD57+ T cells (not recorded which) from PBMCs. These receptors were taken from a human donor in good health, serving as a control. The CDR3 runs from the conserved cysteine through the conserved F or W. A D gene is named only where the DNA matches it firmly. Clone sizes are given selectively: once, few, many, or a class where the clone is expanded.

TRBJ1-3	TRBD1	-	TRBV4-2	CASSRGQLLDSGNTIYF	TGTGCCAGCAGCCGGGGACAGCTACTAGACTCTGGAAACACCATATATTTT
TRBJ2-1	TRBD2	few	TRBV11-2	CASSLVGGGISYNEQFF	TGTGCCAGCAGCCTCGTGGGCGGGGGTATCTCCTACAATGAGCAGTTCTTC
TRBJ2-3	TRBD1	-	TRBV20-1	CSAQGQGIMSTDTQYF	TGCAGTGCTCAAGGACAGGGGATTATGAGCACAGATACGCAGTATTTT
TRBJ1-2	-	many	TRBV2	CASSEFREDYGYTF	TGTGCCAGCAGTGAATTCCGGGAGGACTATGGCTACACCTTC
TRBJ1-2	TRBD1	-	TRBV10-3	CAISESTGDYGYTF	TGTGCCATCAGTGAGTCGACAGGGGACTATGGCTACACCTTC
TRBJ2-7	-	many	TRBV7-2	CASSLYSVQYF	TGTGCCAGCAGCCTCTACAGCGTTCAGTACTTC
TRBJ1-1	-	-	TRBV12-5	CASGLVVSRGTEAFF	TGTGCTAGTGGTTTGGTAGTCTCCAGGGGCACTGAAGCTTTCTTT
TRBJ1-5	TRBD1	many	TRBV7-6	CASSFSTGDQPQHF	TGTGCCAGCAGCTTTTCGACAGGGGATCAGCCCCAGCATTTT
TRBJ1-4	-	-	TRBV20-1	CSARGLQNEKLFF	TGCAGTGCTAGAGGTCTTCAGAATGAAAAACTGTTTTTC
TRBJ2-3	-	-	TRBV20-1	CSARDVKGTDTQYF	TGCAGTGCTAGAGATGTAAAAGGCACAGATACGCAGTATTTT
TRBJ2-7	-	-	TRBV7-2	CTRGGYSYEQYF	TGTACCCGCGGCGGCTACTCCTACGAGCAGTACTTC
TRBJ1-2	-	many	TRBV5-1	CASSLPAGPLGYTF	TGCGCCAGCAGCTTGCCGGCGGGTCCCCTGGGCTACACCTTC
TRBJ2-2	-	many	TRBV10-3	CAISDRTGELFF	TGTGCCATCAGTGATCGTACCGGGGAGCTGTTTTTT
TRBJ2-5	TRBD1	-	TRBV2	CASRPGQGLETQYF	TGTGCCAGCAGGCCGGGACAGGGGTTAGAGACCCAGTACTTC
TRBJ2-4	TRBD1	-	TRBV25-1	CASSEDRAAKYF	TGTGCCAGCAGTGAGGACAGGGCGGCGAAGTACTTC
TRBJ2-1	-	few	TRBV19	CASSIMGFSYNEQFF	TGTGCCAGTAGTATTATGGGATTCTCCTACAATGAGCAGTTCTTC
TRBJ1-1	TRBD1	-	TRBV29-1	CSVEDRGLGTEAFF	TGCAGCGTGGAGGACAGGGGGCTCGGCACTGAAGCTTTCTTT
TRBJ1-1	-	many	TRBV7-2	CASSLKRTYTEAFF	TGTGCCAGCAGCCTAAAGAGAACTTACACTGAAGCTTTCTTT
TRBJ1-5	-	many	TRBV19	CASSIDPNRNQPQHF	TGTGCCAGTAGTATAGATCCTAACAGGAATCAGCCCCAGCATTTT
TRBJ2-3	TRBD2	many	TRBV11-1	CASSPKISSGGPTDTQYF	TGTGCCAGCAGCCCCAAAATCTCTAGCGGGGGACCCACAGATACGCAGTATTTT
TRBJ1-1	-	many	TRBV2	CASTSRGGADTEAFF	TGTGCCAGCACCTCTAGGGGAGGGGCAGACACTGAAGCTTTCTTT
TRBJ2-7	-	-	TRBV6-1	CASSEIQWGAYEQYF	TGTGCCAGCAGTGAAATTCAGTGGGGCGCCTACGAGCAGTACTTC
TRBJ2-1	TRBD2	-	TRBV27	CASSFRRGVNNEQFF	TGTGCCAGCTCGTTTCGGCGGGGGGTTAACAATGAGCAGTTCTTC
TRBJ1-6	-	few	TRBV2	CASSGTVVNSPLHF	TGTGCCAGCAGTGGGACTGTTGTGAATTCACCCCTCCACTTT
TRBJ2-5	TRBD1	-	TRBV2	CASTDTGTVQETQYF	TGTGCCAGCACCGACACCGGGACAGTACAAGAGACCCAGTACTTC
TRBJ1-1	-	-	TRBV5-4	CASSLEGNTETFF	TGTGCCAGCAGCTTGGAAGGGAACACTGAAACTTTCTTT
TRBJ1-5	-	many	TRBV2	CASSEARQSYQPQHF	TGTGCCAGCAGTGAAGCGAGACAGTCCTATCAGCCCCAGCATTTT
TRBJ1-1	-	many	TRBV7-2	CASSLSRTFTEAFF	TGTGCCAGCAGCTTAAGCCGGACATTCACTGAAGCTTTCTTT
TRBJ2-1	TRBD2	few	TRBV4-1	CASSPTGLAGGSYNEQFF	TGCGCCAGCAGCCCCACGGGACTAGCGGGAGGCTCCTACAATGAGCAGTTCTTC
TRBJ2-5	TRBD2	many	TRBV7-2	CASSRTTGTRAFQETQYF	TGTGCCAGCAGCCGAACTACCGGGACTAGGGCCTTCCAAGAGACCCAGTACTTC
TRBJ2-7	-	-	TRBV18	CASSAPYEQYF	TGTGCCAGCTCAGCGCCCTACGAGCAGTACTTC
TRBJ2-1	TRBD1	few	TRBV6-1	CASRDRDRGRITYNEQFF	TGTGCCAGCAGAGACCGGGACAGGGGGCGCATCACCTACAATGAGCAGTTCTTC
TRBJ2-5	-	-	TRBV2	CASSEARLPETQYF	TGTGCCAGCAGTGAAGCGCGGCTCCCAGAGACCCAGTACTTC
TRBJ1-2	TRBD1	-	TRBV19	CATQGALSYGYTF	TGTGCCACCCAGGGGGCATTATCCTATGGCTACACCTTC
TRBJ2-3	-	many	TRBV6-1	CASRRTSGGYTDTQYF	TGTGCCAGCAGAAGAACTAGTGGGGGTTACACAGATACGCAGTATTTT
TRBJ1-6	TRBD1	-	TRBV10-1	CASSESGQSNSPLHF	TGCGCCAGCAGTGAGTCGGGACAGAGTAATTCACCCCTCCACTTT
TRBJ2-1	TRBD2	-	TRBV5-1	CASSIEREYNEQFF	TGCGCCAGCAGCATAGAGCGGGAATACAATGAGCAGTTCTTC